Listed here is a single T cell receptor beta chain. Its antigen is currently unknown. These data come from a study of cytomegalovirus exposure and HLA in healthy donors. Study in general: In a later analysis, the roughly 120 validation repertoires were reported to have used the same platform as the approximately 620 first-cohort repertoires.

The CDR3 is 13 amino acids. Germline V gene sequence: CDR1 MRHNA, CDR2 SNTAGT. Trimming shortened V by 0 bases and J by 0 bases, and 2 bases separated the two germline ends. Measured with immunoSEQ multiplex PCR; TCRdb has only the in-frame clones, and not every one. Of over 200,000 clones in the sample, roughly 87% were seen once. Findings and limits, study-wide: TCR beta chains numbering some 150 were designated cytomegalovirus-associated.

The J gene is TRBJ1-1, the V gene TRBV6-4; D unclear. Material: PBMCs. This TCR was recovered from a woman aged 18-29 years in good health and CMV-seropositive. The CDR3 DNA follows: TGTGCCAGCAGTGACTCCTTGAACACTGAAGCTTTCTTT. It yields the protein CASSDSLNTEAFF.